This paragraph reports one TCR beta chain. Its cognate antigen is unknown. Compared with germline, one end of the junction differs, possibly owing to a read error. Extraction of RNA preceded its reverse transcription into cDNA, which served as the sequencing template. The protocol was immunoSEQ multiplex PCR, while the TCRdb copy is restricted to in-frame clones and leaves out a portion. The sample has some 42,000 clones; roughly 92% are singletons. This record belongs to a study of CD8+ T cells in alopecia areata. In the study overall: Scoring of severity for treated patients was based on percentage of affected scalp area. The study, taken as a whole, reports: Scalp lesions, especially in alopecia totalis/universalis, had higher clonality than normal scalp.

In germline, CDR1 is SGHAT, CDR2 FQDESV (reference sequence). The CDR3 loop spans 13 amino acids. Treatment meaning: oral pan-JAK inhibitor, 5-10 mg twice daily. The sequences come from CD8+ T cells sorted from blood, collected at week 24, from a patient treated with tofacitinib. This chain uses TRBV11-1 with TRBJ2-3; D uncertain. This receptor was identified in a human donor with alopecia areata. The CDR3 region is CASSLGALDTQCF. As DNA, the CDR3 is TGTGCCAGCAGCTTAGGGGCCTTAGATACGCAGTGTTTT.